The sequence of this T cell receptor (beta chain) was determined in a study of blood T cell repertoires in COVID-19. Assay: immunoSEQ multiplex PCR; the TCRdb copy retains only in-frame clones and omits some. The sample consists of 150,000 to 200,000 clones, around 82% of them appearing once. Germline V gives CDR1 SGHKS, CDR2 YYEKEE (reference sequence). Between the trimmed V and J ends, which lost 4 bases and 5 bases, there was a span of 15 bases. This CDR3 has 14 residues. This receptor was obtained from a woman aged 55-75 years with acute COVID-19. The chain has TRBV5-5 and TRBJ1-2, with a tentative D call TRBD1 (5 bases). The specimen was PBMCs or T cells enriched from blood (not recorded which). The CDR3 DNA reads as TGTGCCAGCAGCCCAGACCGGGGGGGGTATGGCTACACCTTC. Encoded protein: CASSPDRGGYGYTF.